This is a list of T cell receptor beta chains from one sample in a study of cytomegalovirus exposure and HLA in healthy donors. Clones were sequenced by immunoSEQ multiplex PCR, and TCRdb holds only the in-frame ones, with some missing. This repertoire includes some 200,000 clones. The sample comprised PBMCs. The source of these receptors is a boy aged 5-17 years in good health and CMV-seronegative. The CDR3 runs from the conserved cysteine through the conserved F or W. Each record gives: D gene, J gene, V gene, CDR3 protein, CDR3 DNA. The D gene is left open where the match is weak.

- TRBJ2-2 TRBV6-6 CASSPPRNTGELFF TGTGCCAGCAGTCCCCCTAGGAACACCGGGGAGCTGTTTTTT
- TRBJ1-3 TRBV30 CAWSVLGSGNTIYF TGTGCCTGGAGTGTACTCGGCTCTGGAAACACCATATATTTT
- TRBJ2-7 TRBV10-3 CAIQGREGYEQYF TGTGCCATCCAGGGGAGGGAGGGGTACGAGCAGTACTTC
- TRBJ2-3 TRBV28 CASSLDSGTQYF TGTGCCAGCAGCCTGGACAGTGGTACGCAGTATTTT
- TRBJ1-1 TRBV5-5 CASSLAFDREAFF TGTGCCAGCAGCTTGGCCTTTGACAGGGAAGCTTTCTTT
TRBD1 TRBJ1-2 TRBV6-4 CASSEGQGAYGYTF TGTGCCAGCAGTGAAGGACAGGGGGCCTATGGCTACACCTTC
TRBD1 TRBJ1-2 TRBV27 CASSLTGGSYGYTF TGTGCCAGCAGTTTGACAGGGGGATCCTATGGCTACACCTTC
- TRBJ1-3 TRBV7-9 CASSSQGRNTIYF TGTGCCAGCAGCTCGCAGGGGAGAAACACCATATATTTT
- TRBJ1-3 TRBV19 CASSEDNSGNTIYF TGTGCCAGTAGTGAGGACAACTCTGGAAACACCATATATTTT
TRBD2 TRBJ2-1 TRBV5-4 CASSLATLAGSNEQFF TGTGCCAGCAGCTTGGCCACTCTAGCGGGGTCAAATGAGCAGTTCTTC
- TRBJ1-5 TRBV4-1 CASSEGGRESQPQHF TGCGCCAGCAGCGAAGGGGGACGGGAGAGTCAGCCCCAGCATTTT
- TRBJ2-7 TRBV25-1 CASTAGTEQYF TGTGCCAGCACTGCGGGAACGGAGCAGTACTTC
- TRBJ1-3 TRBV4-3 CASRRKKSPGIKVAGNTIYF TGCGCCAGCAGACGAAAGAAGAGTCCAGGGATAAAAGTAGCTGGAAACACCATATATTTT
- TRBJ2-7 TRBV19 CASGGTPVHEQYF TGTGCCAGTGGCGGGACTCCGGTCCACGAGCAGTACTTC
TRBD1 TRBJ1-2 TRBV27 CASSPRTGEYAPYGYTF TGTGCCAGCAGTCCGAGGACAGGGGAGTATGCCCCCTATGGCTACACCTTC
TRBD1 TRBJ2-7 TRBV28 CASSARDSLRAYEQYF TGTGCCAGCAGCGCCCGGGACAGCCTCCGAGCCTACGAGCAGTACTTC
- TRBJ1-5 TRBV5-8 CASSKTSYTSQPQHF TGTGCCAGCTCGAAGACAAGCTATACCAGTCAGCCCCAGCATTTT
TRBD2 TRBJ2-7 TRBV6-1 CASSSLAGVAHEQYF TGTGCCAGCAGTTCTCTAGCGGGGGTTGCCCACGAGCAGTACTTC
- TRBJ1-4 TRBV4-1 CASSQESWRPPTATNEKLFF TGCGCCAGCAGCCAAGAATCGTGGCGACCTCCCACAGCAACTAATGAAAAACTGTTTTTT
- TRBJ1-1 TRBV11-2 CASSSEAREAFF TGTGCCAGCAGCTCGGAGGCGAGAGAAGCTTTCTTT
- TRBJ2-1 TRBV4-1 CASSQTPGGGPSYNEQFF TGCGCCAGCAGCCAGACCCCTGGGGGGGGCCCCTCCTACAATGAGCAGTTCTTC
- TRBJ1-5 TRBV19 CASRDMLNQPQHF TGTGCCAGTAGGGACATGCTAAATCAGCCCCAGCATTTT
- TRBJ2-5 TRBV21-1 CASSSHPYRSAETQYF TGTGCCAGCAGCTCCCATCCGTACAGGTCGGCAGAGACCCAGTACTTC
- TRBJ1-1 TRBV5-4 CASSVAGYTEAFF TGTGCCAGCAGCGTCGCAGGATACACTGAAGCTTTCTTT
- TRBJ2-3 TRBV6-5 CASPCPGTDTQYF TGTGCCAGCCCGTGTCCCGGCACAGATACGCAGTATTTT
- TRBJ1-1 TRBV27 CASSLSPVSTEAFF TGTGCCAGCAGCCTCTCCCCAGTTTCCACTGAAGCTTTCTTT
TRBD1 TRBJ2-3 TRBV10-3 CALGDRASTDTQYF TGTGCCCTCGGGGACAGGGCAAGCACAGATACGCAGTATTTT
TRBD2 TRBJ2-1 TRBV11-2 CASSLVRVAGLSYNEQFF TGTGCCAGCAGCTTAGTTAGGGTAGCGGGGCTCTCCTACAATGAGCAGTTCTTC
- TRBJ2-3 TRBV30 CAWRYRADTQYF TGTGCCTGGAGGTACAGGGCAGATACGCAGTATTTT
- TRBJ2-7 TRBV27 CASSPSSYEQYF TGTGCCAGCAGTCCGAGCTCCTACGAGCAGTACTTC
- TRBJ1-6 TRBV27 CASSPRTNTGDSPLHF TGTGCCAGCAGTCCACGGACAAACACAGGAGACTCACCCCTCCACTTT
TRBD1 TRBJ1-6 TRBV11-2 CASSLAGDSISPLHF TGTGCCAGCAGCTTAGCGGGGGACAGTATTTCACCCCTCCACTTT
TRBD2 TRBJ2-3 TRBV5-1 CASSGPPGLAGGGTDTQYF TGCGCCAGCAGCGGCCCCCCAGGACTAGCGGGGGGTGGCACAGATACGCAGTATTTT
- TRBJ1-2 TRBV7-3 CASSLRSARGAPRGYTF TGTGCCAGCAGCTTACGCTCGGCTCGGGGGGCTCCACGGGGCTACACCTTC
TRBD1 TRBJ2-7 TRBV5-4 CASSHETGGRDEQYF TGTGCCAGCAGCCATGAGACAGGGGGCAGGGACGAGCAGTACTTC
TRBD1 TRBJ1-2 TRBV5-4 CASSWRDRDNYGYTF TGTGCCAGCAGCTGGCGGGACAGGGACAACTATGGCTACACCTTC
TRBD1 TRBJ1-1 TRBV7-9 CASSPMTGGLLNTEAFF TGTGCCAGCAGCCCTATGACAGGGGGTCTTTTGAACACTGAAGCTTTCTTT
TRBD1 TRBJ2-5 TRBV9 CASSDGTGFAETQYF TGTGCCAGCAGCGATGGGACAGGGTTTGCAGAGACCCAGTACTTC
- TRBJ2-7 TRBV28 CASRAGMYEQYF TGTGCCAGCAGGGCGGGAATGTACGAGCAGTACTTC
TRBD1 TRBJ2-1 TRBV6-5 CASSYRGTGGIDEQFF TGTGCCAGCAGTTACCGAGGGACAGGGGGCATAGATGAGCAGTTCTTC
- TRBJ2-3 TRBV7-6 CASRGGRSTDTQYF TGTGCCTCAAGGGGGGGGCGAAGCACAGATACGCAGTATTTT
- TRBJ2-3 TRBV4-1 CASSQLTQGMDTQYF TGCGCCAGCAGCCAGCTCACTCAGGGGATGGATACGCAGTATTTT
- TRBJ2-7 TRBV4-2 CASSQDRNYEQYF TGTGCCAGCAGCCAGGATAGGAACTACGAGCAGTACTTC
- TRBJ1-5 TRBV6-1 CASSGSGTRIEPQHF TGTGCCAGCAGTGGCTCCGGGACTCGTATCGAGCCCCAGCATTTT
- TRBJ2-7 TRBV27 CASSFSAAHEQYF TGTGCCAGCAGTTTCTCAGCGGCCCACGAGCAGTACTTC
TRBD2 TRBJ2-5 TRBV29-1 CSVEGRASGGLQETQYF TGCAGCGTTGAAGGTCGAGCTAGCGGGGGCCTTCAAGAGACCCAGTACTTC
TRBD1 TRBJ2-7 TRBV11-3 CASSFEGAPMSPGEQYF TGTGCCAGCAGCTTTGAGGGGGCTCCCATGTCTCCTGGGGAGCAGTACTTC
- TRBJ1-1 TRBV12-1 CASSLAGTLNTEAFF TGTGCCAGCAGCTTGGCCGGGACACTGAACACTGAAGCTTTCTTT
TRBD1 TRBJ1-1 TRBV7-9 CASISRQGITEAFF TGTGCCAGCATCAGTAGACAGGGGATCACTGAAGCTTTCTTT
- TRBJ2-7 TRBV2 CASGGTEGFYEQYF TGTGCCAGCGGCGGGACGGAAGGATTTTACGAGCAGTACTTC
TRBD1 TRBJ2-7 TRBV4-1 CASSQADRGLWGIAYEQYF TGCGCCAGCAGCCAAGCGGACAGGGGTCTATGGGGTATTGCTTACGAGCAGTACTTC
- TRBJ2-7 TRBV7-9 CASSLGESSYEQYF TGTGCCAGCAGCTTAGGGGAGAGCTCCTACGAGCAGTACTTC
- TRBJ2-7 TRBV5-8 CASSRRLGATSYEQYF TGTGCCAGCAGCAGACGATTGGGGGCAACCTCCTACGAGCAGTACTTC
- TRBJ1-1 TRBV9 CASSTGQMNTEAFF TGTGCCAGCAGCACGGGTCAGATGAACACTGAAGCTTTCTTT
- TRBJ1-2 TRBV30 CAWNGRQRYGYTF TGTGCCTGGAATGGCAGGCAGCGGTATGGCTACACCTTC
- TRBJ1-5 TRBV5-1 CASSPSGGQPQHF TGCGCCAGCAGTCCCAGCGGGGGTCAGCCCCAGCATTTT